A selection of T cell receptor beta chains follows, all from one sample in a study of CD8 T cells in Susac syndrome. TCRdb processed the immunoSEQ multiplex PCR reads anew with MiXCR; each CDR3 protein has one entry. Of about 80,000 distinct CDR3 sequences in the sample, 95% to 96% were seen once. The sequenced sample was CD8+ T cells from PBMCs. These TCRs come from a human donor with Susac syndrome. Each CDR3 is given with its conserved first and last residue. A D gene is named only where the DNA matches it firmly. Some rows have no size entry. The others give once, few or many, or a class for an expanded clone.

d_gene,v_gene,abundance,j_gene,CDR3aa,CDR3nt
TRBD1,TRBV29-1,once,TRBJ2-3,CSVVDRSTDTQYF,TGCAGCGTTGTGGACAGGAGCACAGATACGCAGTATTTT
TRBD1,TRBV7-8,NA,TRBJ2-7,CASGDRDYEQYF,TGTGCCAGCGGGGACAGGGACTACGAGCAGTACTTC
NA,TRBV28,NA,TRBJ2-7,CASSQGFAYEQYF,TGTGCCAGCAGCCAGGGGTTCGCCTACGAGCAGTACTTC
NA,TRBV6-2/TRBV6-3,NA,TRBJ1-5,CASREGNQPQHF,TGTGCCAGCAGAGAAGGCAATCAGCCCCAGCATTTT
NA,TRBV5-6,NA,TRBJ2-7,CASSSGGSLYEQYF,TGTGCCAGCAGCTCTGGAGGGTCGCTTTACGAGCAGTACTTC
TRBD1,TRBV4-1,NA,TRBJ1-5,CASSQWTGNQPQHF,TGCGCCAGCAGCCAATGGACAGGGAATCAGCCCCAGCATTTT
TRBD2,TRBV29-1,NA,TRBJ2-3,CSVVFLTAGLTDTQYF,TGCAGCGTTGTTTTCCTTACAGCGGGACTCACAGATACGCAGTATTTT
TRBD1,TRBV12-3/TRBV12-4,NA,TRBJ2-3,CASLSPGQGGYTQYF,TGTGCCAGCCTTTCTCCGGGACAGGGTGGTTATACGCAGTATTTT
TRBD1,TRBV27,NA,TRBJ1-2,CASSIRQGANYGYTF,TGTGCCAGCAGTATAAGACAGGGGGCAAACTATGGCTACACCTTC
NA,TRBV6-5,NA,TRBJ1-1,CASSYGRMNTEAFF,TGTGCCAGCAGTTACGGCAGAATGAACACTGAAGCTTTCTTT
NA,TRBV9,NA,TRBJ2-2,CASKQGTGELFF,TGTGCCAGTAAACAGGGCACCGGGGAGCTGTTTTTT
NA,TRBV12-3/TRBV12-4,NA,TRBJ2-5,CASSLMERQETQYF,TGTGCCAGCAGTCTTATGGAGAGGCAAGAGACCCAGTACTTC
NA,TRBV25-1,NA,TRBJ1-6,CASSLTDGTSPLHF,TGTGCCAGCAGCCTAACGGACGGAACTTCACCCCTCCACTTT
NA,TRBV24-1,NA,TRBJ2-6,CATSGTGTSGANVLTF,TGTGCCACCAGTGGAACCGGGACCTCTGGGGCCAACGTCCTGACTTTC
TRBD2,TRBV25-1,NA,TRBJ2-1,CASSWDYYNEQFF,TGTGCCAGCTCATGGGACTACTACAATGAGCAGTTCTTC
TRBD1,TRBV10-3,once,TRBJ1-1,CAISETGTESSHEAFF,TGTGCCATCAGTGAGACTGGGACAGAGTCCTCCCATGAAGCTTTCTTT
TRBD2,TRBV7-2,NA,TRBJ2-3,CASSPPTSRATDTQYF,TGTGCCAGCAGCCCGCCGACTAGCCGGGCCACAGATACGCAGTATTTT
NA,TRBV12-3/TRBV12-4,NA,TRBJ2-6,CASSLVGANVLTF,TGTGCCAGCAGTTTAGTGGGGGCCAACGTCCTGACTTTC
NA,TRBV20-1,once,TRBJ2-7,CSARDLVNSYEQYF,TGCAGTGCTAGAGATTTGGTAAACTCTTACGAGCAGTACTTC
TRBD1,TRBV5-1,NA,TRBJ1-1,CASSLDRGGTEAFF,TGCGCCAGCAGCTTGGACAGGGGTGGCACTGAAGCTTTCTTT
NA,TRBV7-9,NA,TRBJ2-1,CASSPLKQFF,TGTGCCAGCAGCCCGCTTAAGCAGTTCTTC
TRBD2,TRBV9,once,TRBJ2-7,CASSVSGSSDEQYF,TGTGCCAGCAGCGTTAGCGGGAGTTCCGACGAGCAGTACTTC
NA,TRBV15,NA,TRBJ1-5,CATSGEALMVQPQHF,TGTGCCACCAGCGGTGAGGCCTTAATGGTTCAGCCCCAGCATTTT
NA,TRBV27,once,TRBJ2-3,CASSLLFMDSTDTQYF,TGTGCCAGCAGCCTACTGTTTATGGACAGCACAGATACGCAGTATTTT
NA,TRBV7-9,NA,TRBJ2-5,CASSLPLGETQYF,TGTGCCAGCAGCTTGCCGTTGGGCGAGACCCAGTACTTC
NA,TRBV12-3/TRBV12-4,NA,TRBJ1-1,CASSQGGTEAFF,TGTGCCAGCAGCCAGGGTGGCACTGAAGCTTTCTTT
TRBD1,TRBV20-1,NA,TRBJ2-3,CSAKDRDRGHRTDTQYF,TGCAGTGCTAAAGACCGGGACAGGGGGCATCGCACAGATACGCAGTATTTT
TRBD1,TRBV4-3,NA,TRBJ2-1,CASSHTGGPYNEQFF,TGCGCCAGCAGCCATACAGGGGGACCCTACAATGAGCAGTTCTTC
TRBD1,TRBV9,NA,TRBJ2-3,CASSAGTGTDTQYF,TGTGCCAGCAGCGCCGGGACAGGGACAGATACGCAGTATTTT
NA,TRBV24-1,NA,TRBJ1-1,CATSEPGPNTEAFF,TGTGCCACCAGTGAACCGGGTCCGAACACTGAAGCTTTCTTT
NA,TRBV4-3,NA,TRBJ2-2,CASSQDRSNTGELFF,TGCGCCAGCAGCCAAGACAGGTCGAACACCGGGGAGCTGTTTTTT
NA,TRBV11-2,NA,TRBJ2-1,CASSWGSGGQEQFF,TGTGCCAGCAGCTGGGGATCAGGGGGGCAGGAGCAGTTCTTC
NA,TRBV4-1,once,TRBJ1-6,CASTEQDSYNSPLHF,TGCGCCAGCACTGAACAGGACAGCTATAATTCACCCCTCCACTTT
NA,TRBV3-1,NA,TRBJ2-2,CASSQAGAGELFF,TGTGCCAGCAGCCAAGCCGGGGCCGGGGAGCTGTTTTTT
NA,TRBV20-1,NA,TRBJ2-7,CSALRTDNSYEQYF,TGCAGTGCTCTCCGGACGGACAACTCCTACGAGCAGTACTTC
NA,TRBV15,NA,TRBJ2-3,CATSTPAQIYTDTQYF,TGTGCCACCAGCACCCCAGCACAGATTTACACAGATACGCAGTATTTT
NA,TRBV27,once,TRBJ2-1,CASSWSNEQFF,TGTGCCAGCAGTTGGTCGAATGAGCAGTTCTTC
NA,TRBV2,NA,TRBJ2-2,CASSRTANTGELFF,TGTGCCAGCAGCAGGACCGCGAACACCGGGGAGCTGTTTTTT
NA,TRBV20-1,NA,TRBJ2-7,CSARTVIYEQYF,TGCAGTGCTAGGACGGTGATCTACGAGCAGTACTTC
NA,TRBV11-3,NA,TRBJ1-2,CASSPRPMGGRYGYTF,TGTGCCAGCAGCCCCCGTCCGATGGGGGGAAGGTATGGCTACACCTTC
TRBD1,TRBV28,once,TRBJ2-7,CASNQQGAEEQYF,TGTGCCAGCAACCAACAGGGGGCAGAGGAGCAGTACTTC
TRBD2,TRBV30,NA,TRBJ2-1,CAWSVGSGRDIEQFF,TGTGCCTGGAGTGTCGGTAGCGGGAGGGATATTGAGCAGTTCTTC
TRBD2,TRBV29-1,NA,TRBJ2-1,CSVGESGRAPNEQFF,TGCAGCGTTGGGGAAAGCGGGAGGGCCCCCAATGAGCAGTTCTTC
NA,TRBV7-9,NA,TRBJ1-1,CASSLGERRREAFF,TGTGCCAGCAGCTTAGGTGAGCGGAGGCGTGAAGCTTTCTTT
TRBD1,TRBV20-1,NA,TRBJ1-2,CSARDLGQGAYGYTF,TGCAGTGCTAGAGATCTGGGACAGGGGGCGTATGGCTACACCTTC
NA,TRBV2,NA,TRBJ2-1,CATFGGAGLHNEQFF,TGTGCCACCTTCGGAGGGGCAGGACTCCACAATGAGCAGTTCTTC
NA,TRBV7-9,NA,TRBJ2-2,CASSLNGGGELFF,TGTGCCAGCAGCTTGAATGGAGGCGGGGAGCTGTTTTTT
TRBD1,TRBV4-1,NA,TRBJ2-7,CASSQESPGTASYEQYF,TGCGCCAGCAGCCAAGAATCTCCGGGGACAGCCTCCTACGAGCAGTACTTC
TRBD1,TRBV6-2/TRBV6-3,NA,TRBJ2-1,CASSSPRDSYNEQFF,TGTGCCAGCAGTAGCCCTAGGGACAGCTACAATGAGCAGTTCTTC
NA,TRBV2,NA,TRBJ2-5,CASGGAPTGPQETQYF,TGTGCCAGCGGGGGCGCACCCACAGGGCCCCAAGAGACCCAGTACTTC
NA,TRBV5-1,NA,TRBJ1-2,CASSLGSATYGYTF,TGCGCCAGCAGCTTGGGGTCGGCGACGTATGGCTACACCTTC
TRBD1,TRBV29-1,once,TRBJ2-3,CSAVPGQGDTQYF,TGCAGCGCGGTCCCGGGACAGGGAGATACGCAGTATTTT
NA,TRBV6-1,NA,TRBJ2-6,CATTAGTPLAPGANVLTF,TGTGCCACAACTGCAGGGACTCCCCTAGCCCCTGGGGCCAACGTCCTGACTTTC
NA,TRBV6-2/TRBV6-3,NA,TRBJ2-7,CASSYPPTEQYF,TGTGCCAGCAGTTACCCGCCGACCGAGCAGTACTTC